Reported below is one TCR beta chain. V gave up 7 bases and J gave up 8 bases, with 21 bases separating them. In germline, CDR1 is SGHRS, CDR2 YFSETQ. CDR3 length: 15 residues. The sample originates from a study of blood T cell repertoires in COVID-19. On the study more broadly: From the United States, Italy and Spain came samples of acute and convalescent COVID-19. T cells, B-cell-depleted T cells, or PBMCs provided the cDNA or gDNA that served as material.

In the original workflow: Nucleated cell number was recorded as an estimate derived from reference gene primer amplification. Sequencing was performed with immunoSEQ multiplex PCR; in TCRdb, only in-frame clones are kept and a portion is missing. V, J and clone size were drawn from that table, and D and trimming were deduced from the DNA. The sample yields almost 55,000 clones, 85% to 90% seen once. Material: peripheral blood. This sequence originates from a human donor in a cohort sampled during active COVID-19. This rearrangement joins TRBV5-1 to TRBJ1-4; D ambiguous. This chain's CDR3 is CASRTDPALGEKLFF. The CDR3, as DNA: TGCGCCAGCCGAACAGACCCAGCACTAGGGGAAAAACTGTTTTTT.